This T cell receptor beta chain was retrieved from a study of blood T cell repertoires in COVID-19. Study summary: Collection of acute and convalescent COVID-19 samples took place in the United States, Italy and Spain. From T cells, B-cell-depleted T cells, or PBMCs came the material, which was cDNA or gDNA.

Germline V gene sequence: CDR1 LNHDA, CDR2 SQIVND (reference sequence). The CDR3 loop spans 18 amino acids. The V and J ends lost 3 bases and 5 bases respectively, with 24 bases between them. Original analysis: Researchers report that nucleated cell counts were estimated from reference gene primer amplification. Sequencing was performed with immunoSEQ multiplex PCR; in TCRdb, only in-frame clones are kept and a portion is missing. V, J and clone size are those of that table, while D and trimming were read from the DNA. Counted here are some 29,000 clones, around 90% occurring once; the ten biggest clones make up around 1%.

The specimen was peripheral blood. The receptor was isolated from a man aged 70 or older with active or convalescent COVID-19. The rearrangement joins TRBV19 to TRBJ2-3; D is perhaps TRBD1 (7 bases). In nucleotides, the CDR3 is TGTGCCAGTAGTATTATCGGAGGGGGCAGAACAGACCGAGATACGCAGTATTTT. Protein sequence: CASSIIGGGRTDRDTQYF.